Given below is one T cell receptor beta chain in context. This clonotype has ten or more counts. Which antigen it targets is not known. No much larger clonotype is one base removed from it; base qualities were not supplied. This entry belongs to a study of CD8 T cells in ankylosing spondylitis (dated by TCRdb to 2017 to 2019). For the wider study: The study profiled T cell receptor beta repertoires in healthy donors and ankylosing spondylitis patients to find disease-linked TCR variants. In total, the full study cohort was made up of 95 to 110 healthy donors and 25 ankylosing spondylitis patients. Peripheral blood was sampled, and synovial fluid was additionally collected from ankylosing spondylitis patients.

For CDR1 and CDR2, the germline V gene lists ENHRY and SYGVKD. Counted from cysteine to phenylalanine, this CDR3 has 12 amino acids. Of all the DNA, just the CDR3 is kept, 36 bases in frame from base 1. V loses 7 bases of germline sequence and J loses 7 bases, and the interval between the two ends is 10 bases. Broad study findings and their caveats: A TCR beta motif of fewer than 10 highly homologous amino acid variants appeared characteristic of blood from ankylosing spondylitis patients. According to the report, matched synovial fluid samples from ankylosing spondylitis patients were significantly enriched for the disease-linked clones. In peripheral blood, the disease-linked clones were found at relatively low frequencies and had a CD8+ phenotype. Some of the motif variants had been reported before in the synovial fluid and blood of reactive arthritis patients, a finding that suggests common disease-initiation mechanisms.

The listed sequencing device is Illumina HiSeq 2500. Quantitative 5'-RACE with molecular barcodes was the method used to prepare the TCR beta libraries. In the source study's methods: A new computational method based on a probabilistic model of VDJ rearrangement was used to identify disease-linked TCR variants. TCRdb reprocessing: public reads trimmed at Q25 with fastp, clones called with MiXCR, in-frame beta chains kept. Rows with a matching CDR3 protein are joined into one entry that keeps the most common DNA and genes. These V and J calls rely on TCRdb rather than the paper's analysis. A total of some 140,000 distinct CDR3 sequences appear in this sample, about 10% of them only once. Of the sample, approximately 4% falls within the top ten clones.

The sample was blood, either unsorted or a sorted T cell fraction (not recorded which). The origin of this receptor is a female donor with ankylosing spondylitis or in good health (not recorded which). The chain is assembled from TRBV10-3 and TRBJ2-2; no D gene call is confident. The CDR3 region reads CAINRNDGELFF. The sequence in DNA is TGTGCCATCAACCGGAATGACGGGGAGCTGTTTTTT.